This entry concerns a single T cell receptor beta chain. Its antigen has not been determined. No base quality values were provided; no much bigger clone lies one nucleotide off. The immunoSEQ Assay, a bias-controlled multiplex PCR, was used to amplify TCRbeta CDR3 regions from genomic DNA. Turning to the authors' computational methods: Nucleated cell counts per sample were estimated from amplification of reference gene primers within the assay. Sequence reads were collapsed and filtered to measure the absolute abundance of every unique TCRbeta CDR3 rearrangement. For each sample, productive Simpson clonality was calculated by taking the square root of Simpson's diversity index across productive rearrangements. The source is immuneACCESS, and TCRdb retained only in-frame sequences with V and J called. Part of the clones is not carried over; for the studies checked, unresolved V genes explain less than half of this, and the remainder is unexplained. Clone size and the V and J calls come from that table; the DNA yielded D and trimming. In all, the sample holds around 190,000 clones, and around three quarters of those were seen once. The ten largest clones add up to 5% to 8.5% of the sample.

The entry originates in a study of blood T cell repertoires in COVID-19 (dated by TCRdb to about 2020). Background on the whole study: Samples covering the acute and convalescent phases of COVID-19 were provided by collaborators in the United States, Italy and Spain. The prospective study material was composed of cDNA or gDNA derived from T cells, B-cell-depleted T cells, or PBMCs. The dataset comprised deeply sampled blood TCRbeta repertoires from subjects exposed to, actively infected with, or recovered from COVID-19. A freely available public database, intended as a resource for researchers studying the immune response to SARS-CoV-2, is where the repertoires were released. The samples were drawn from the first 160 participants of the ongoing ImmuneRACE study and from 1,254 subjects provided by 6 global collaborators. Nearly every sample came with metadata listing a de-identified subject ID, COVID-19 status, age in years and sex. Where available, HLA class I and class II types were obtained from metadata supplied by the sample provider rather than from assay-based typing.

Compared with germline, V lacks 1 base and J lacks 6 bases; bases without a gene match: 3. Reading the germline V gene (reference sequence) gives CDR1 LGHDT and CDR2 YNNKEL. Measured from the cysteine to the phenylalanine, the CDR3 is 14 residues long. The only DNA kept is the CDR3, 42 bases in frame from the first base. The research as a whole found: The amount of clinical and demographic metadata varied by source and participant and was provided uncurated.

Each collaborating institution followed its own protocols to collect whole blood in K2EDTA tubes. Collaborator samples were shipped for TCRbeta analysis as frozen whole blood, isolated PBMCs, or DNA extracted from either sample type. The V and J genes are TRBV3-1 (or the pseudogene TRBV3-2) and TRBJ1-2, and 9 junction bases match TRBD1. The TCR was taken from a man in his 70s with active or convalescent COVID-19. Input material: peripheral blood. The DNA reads TGTGCCAGCAGCCAAGGGGACAGGGACCATGGCTACACCTTC. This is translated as CASSQGDRDHGYTF.